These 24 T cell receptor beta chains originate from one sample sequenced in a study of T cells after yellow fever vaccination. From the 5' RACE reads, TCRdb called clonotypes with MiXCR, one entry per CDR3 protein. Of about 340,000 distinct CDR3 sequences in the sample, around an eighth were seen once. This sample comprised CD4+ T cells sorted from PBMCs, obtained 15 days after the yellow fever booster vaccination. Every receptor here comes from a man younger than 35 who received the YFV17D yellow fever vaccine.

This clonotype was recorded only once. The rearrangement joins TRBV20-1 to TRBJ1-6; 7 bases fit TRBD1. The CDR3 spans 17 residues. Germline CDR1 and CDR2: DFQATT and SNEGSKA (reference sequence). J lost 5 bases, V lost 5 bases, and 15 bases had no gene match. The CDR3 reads CSARPTYRGGNNSPLHF. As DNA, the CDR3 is TGCAGTGCTCGACCCACTTACAGGGGCGGCAATAATTCACCCCTCCACTTT.

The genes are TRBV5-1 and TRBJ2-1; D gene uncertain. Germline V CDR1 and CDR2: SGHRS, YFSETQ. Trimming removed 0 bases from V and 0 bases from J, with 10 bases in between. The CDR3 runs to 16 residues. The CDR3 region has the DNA TGCGCCAGCAGCTTGGGGGCCACGAGCTCCTACAATGAGCAGTTCTTC. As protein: CASSLGATSSYNEQFF.

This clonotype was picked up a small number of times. This CDR3 reads CASSLELRQETQYF. The CDR3 coding sequence is TGTGCCAGCAGCTTGGAACTCCGACAAGAGACCCAGTACTTC. The V and J genes are TRBV5-5 and TRBJ2-5; D gene uncertain. Germline CDR1 and CDR2: SGHKS and YYEKEE (reference sequence). The CDR3 is 14 amino acids. Trimming removed 0 bases at V and 2 bases at J, with 8 bases between. The complete variable domain, with remaining parts taken from reference TRBV5-5 and TRBJ2-5, reads DAGVTQSPTHLIKTRGQQVTLRCSPISGHKSVSWYQQVLGQGPQFIFQYYEKEERGRGNFPDRFSARQFPNYSSELNVNALLLGDSALYLCASSLELRQETQYFGPGTRLLVL.

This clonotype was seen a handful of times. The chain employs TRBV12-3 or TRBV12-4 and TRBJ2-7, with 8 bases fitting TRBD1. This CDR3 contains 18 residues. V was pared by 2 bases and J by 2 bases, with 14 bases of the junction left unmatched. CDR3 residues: CASSLQNPDRAHPYEQYF. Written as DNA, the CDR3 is TGTGCCAGCAGTTTACAAAACCCGGACAGGGCCCACCCCTACGAGCAGTACTTC.

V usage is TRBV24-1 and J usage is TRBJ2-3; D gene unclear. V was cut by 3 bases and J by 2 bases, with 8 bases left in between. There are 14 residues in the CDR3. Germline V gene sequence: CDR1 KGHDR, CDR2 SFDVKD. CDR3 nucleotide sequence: TGTGCCACCAGTGATCCCGCCCTCACAGATACGCAGTATTTT. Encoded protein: CATSDPALTDTQYF.

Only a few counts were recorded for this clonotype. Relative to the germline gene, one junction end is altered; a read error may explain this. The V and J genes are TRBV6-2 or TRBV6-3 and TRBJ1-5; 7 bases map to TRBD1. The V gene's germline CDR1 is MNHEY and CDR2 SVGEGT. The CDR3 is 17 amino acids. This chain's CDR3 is CSSRTRTGLKGNQPQHF. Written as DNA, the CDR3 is TGTTCCAGCAGAACCCGGACAGGACTAAAGGGCAATCAGCCCCAGCATTTT.

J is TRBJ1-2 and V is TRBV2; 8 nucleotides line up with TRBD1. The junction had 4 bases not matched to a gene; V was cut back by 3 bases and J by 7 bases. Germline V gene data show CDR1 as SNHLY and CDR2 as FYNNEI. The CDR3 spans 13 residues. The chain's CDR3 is CASSDPGGIGYTF. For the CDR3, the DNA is TGTGCCAGCAGTGATCCAGGGGGCATTGGCTACACCTTC.

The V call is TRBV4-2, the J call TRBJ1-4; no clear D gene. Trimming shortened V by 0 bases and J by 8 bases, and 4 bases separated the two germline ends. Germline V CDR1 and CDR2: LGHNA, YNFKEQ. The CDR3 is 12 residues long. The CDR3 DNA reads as TGTGCCAGCAGCCAAGAACGCGAAAAACTGTTTTTT. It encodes CASSQEREKLFF.

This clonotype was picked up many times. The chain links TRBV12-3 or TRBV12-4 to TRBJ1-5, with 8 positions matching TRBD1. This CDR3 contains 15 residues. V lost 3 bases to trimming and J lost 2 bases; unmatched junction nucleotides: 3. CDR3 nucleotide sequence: TGTGCCAGCAGTTTCGGACAGGGTGGCAATCAGCCCCAGCATTTT. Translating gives CASSFGQGGNQPQHF.

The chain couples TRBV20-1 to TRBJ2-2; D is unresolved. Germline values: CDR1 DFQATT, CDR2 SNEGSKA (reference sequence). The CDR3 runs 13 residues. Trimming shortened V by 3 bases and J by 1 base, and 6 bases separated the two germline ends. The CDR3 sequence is CSASGQNTGELFF. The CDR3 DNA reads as TGCAGTGCTAGCGGGCAGAACACCGGGGAGCTGTTTTTT.

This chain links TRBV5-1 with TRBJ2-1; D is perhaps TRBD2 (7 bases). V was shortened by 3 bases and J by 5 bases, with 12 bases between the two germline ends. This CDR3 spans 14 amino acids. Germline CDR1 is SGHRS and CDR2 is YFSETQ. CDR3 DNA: TGCGCCAGCAGCTGGGGGGGCCAAGACAATGAGCAGTTCTTC. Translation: CASSWGGQDNEQFF.

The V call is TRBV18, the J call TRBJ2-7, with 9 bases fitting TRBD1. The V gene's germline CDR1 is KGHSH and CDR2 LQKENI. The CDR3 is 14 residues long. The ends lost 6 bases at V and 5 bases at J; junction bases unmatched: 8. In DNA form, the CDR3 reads TGTGCCAGCTCCCCCGGGACAGGGAGGAACGAGCAGTACGTC. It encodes CASSPGTGRNEQYV.

CDR3 nucleotides: TGTGCCAGCACCAAGGGCCTAGCGGGGAGTCAAGAGACCCAGTACTTC. Amino acid sequence: CASTKGLAGSQETQYF. The V and J genes are TRBV7-8 and TRBJ2-5; 9 nucleotides align to TRBD2. The V and J ends lost 7 bases and 2 bases, in that order; junction bases with no gene match: 11. The CDR3 spans 16 residues. Germline V gene sequence: CDR1 SGHVS, CDR2 FQNEAQ.

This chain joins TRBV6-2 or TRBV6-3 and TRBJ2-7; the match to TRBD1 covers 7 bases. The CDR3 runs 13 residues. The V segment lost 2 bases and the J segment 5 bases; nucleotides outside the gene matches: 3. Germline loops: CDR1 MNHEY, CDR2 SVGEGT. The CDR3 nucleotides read TGTGCCAGCAGTTACAGGGACAGTAACGAGCAGTACGTC. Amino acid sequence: CASSYRDSNEQYV.

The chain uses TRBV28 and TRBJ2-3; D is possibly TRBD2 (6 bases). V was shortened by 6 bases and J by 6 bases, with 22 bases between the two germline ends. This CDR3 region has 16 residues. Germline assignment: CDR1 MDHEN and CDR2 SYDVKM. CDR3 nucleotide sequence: TGTGCCAGCAGACTCCGGTCGGCTAGCGTTTCCGATACGCAGTATTTT. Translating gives CASRLRSASVSDTQYF.

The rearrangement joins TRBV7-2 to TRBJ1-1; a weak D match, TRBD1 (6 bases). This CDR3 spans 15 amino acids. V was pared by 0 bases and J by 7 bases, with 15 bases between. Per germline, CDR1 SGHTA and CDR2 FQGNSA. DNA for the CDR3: TGTGCCAGCAGCTTAGCGAACCAGGGGATAGATGAAGCTTTCTTT. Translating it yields CASSLANQGIDEAFF.

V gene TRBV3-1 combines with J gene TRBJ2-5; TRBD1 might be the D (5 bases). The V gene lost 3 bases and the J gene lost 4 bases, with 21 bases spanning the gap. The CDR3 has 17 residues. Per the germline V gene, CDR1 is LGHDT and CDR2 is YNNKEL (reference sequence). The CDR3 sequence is CASSHTLYSGNRETQYF. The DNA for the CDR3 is TGTGCCAGCAGCCACACCCTATATTCAGGGAATCGAGAGACCCAGTACTTC.

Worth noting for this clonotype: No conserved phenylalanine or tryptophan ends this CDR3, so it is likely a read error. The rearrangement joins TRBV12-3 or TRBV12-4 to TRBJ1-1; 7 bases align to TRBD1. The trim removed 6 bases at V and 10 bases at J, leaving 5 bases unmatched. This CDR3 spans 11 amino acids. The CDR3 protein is CASRMTGRAFC. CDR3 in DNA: TGTGCCAGCAGGATGACAGGGAGAGCTTTCTGT.

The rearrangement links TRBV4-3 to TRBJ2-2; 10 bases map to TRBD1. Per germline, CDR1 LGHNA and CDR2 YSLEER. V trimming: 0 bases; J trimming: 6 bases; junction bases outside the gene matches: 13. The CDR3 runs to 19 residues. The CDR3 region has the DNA TGCGCCAGCAGCCAAGATAATCCCGGGGACAGGGGTTTCCCCGGGGAGCTGTTTTTT. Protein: CASSQDNPGDRGFPGELFF.

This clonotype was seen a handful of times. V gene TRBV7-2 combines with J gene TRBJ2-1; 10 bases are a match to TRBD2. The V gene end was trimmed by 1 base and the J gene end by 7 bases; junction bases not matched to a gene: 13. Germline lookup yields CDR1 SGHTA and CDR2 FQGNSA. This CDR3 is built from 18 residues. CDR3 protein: CASSLEIPERGGRNEQFF. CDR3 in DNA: TGTGCCAGCAGCTTAGAAATTCCGGAGCGGGGGGGCCGTAATGAGCAGTTCTTC.

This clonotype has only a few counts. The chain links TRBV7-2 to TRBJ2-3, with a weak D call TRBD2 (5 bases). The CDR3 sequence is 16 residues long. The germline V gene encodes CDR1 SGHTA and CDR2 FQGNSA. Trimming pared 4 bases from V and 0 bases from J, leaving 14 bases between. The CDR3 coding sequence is TGTGCCAGCAGCTGGGCGGGTGTGGGTAGCACAGATACGCAGTATTTT. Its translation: CASSWAGVGSTDTQYF.

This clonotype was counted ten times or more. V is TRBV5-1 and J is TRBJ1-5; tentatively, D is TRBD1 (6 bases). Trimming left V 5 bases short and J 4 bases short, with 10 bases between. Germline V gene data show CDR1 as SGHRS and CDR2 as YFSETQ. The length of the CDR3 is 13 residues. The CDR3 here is CASRGGQNQPQHF. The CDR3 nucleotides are TGCGCCAGCAGGGGGGGGCAGAATCAGCCCCAGCATTTT. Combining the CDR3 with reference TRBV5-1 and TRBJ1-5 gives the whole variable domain KAGVTQTPRYLIKTRGQQVTLSCSPISGHRSVSWYQQTPGQGLQFLFEYFSETQRNKGNFPGRFSGRQFSNSRSEMNVSTLELGDSALYLCASRGGQNQPQHFGDGTRLSIL.

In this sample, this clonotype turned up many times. The CDR3 bases are TGCGCCAGCTCCTACGGGACAGGCCGAGCTAACTATGGCTACACCTTC. Amino acid sequence: CASSYGTGRANYGYTF. The chain couples TRBV10-2 to TRBJ1-2; TRBD1 matches 8 bases. Germline V lookup: CDR1 WSHSY, CDR2 SAAADI. The CDR3 length is 16 residues. V lost 8 bases to trimming and J lost 0 bases; unmatched junction nucleotides: 11.

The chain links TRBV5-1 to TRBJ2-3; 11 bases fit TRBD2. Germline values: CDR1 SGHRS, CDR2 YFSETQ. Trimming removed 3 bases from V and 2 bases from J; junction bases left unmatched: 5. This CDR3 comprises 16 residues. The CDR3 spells CASSWGGLAVTDTQYF. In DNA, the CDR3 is TGCGCCAGCAGCTGGGGGGGACTAGCGGTCACAGATACGCAGTATTTT. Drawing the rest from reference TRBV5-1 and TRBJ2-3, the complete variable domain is KAGVTQTPRYLIKTRGQQVTLSCSPISGHRSVSWYQQTPGQGLQFLFEYFSETQRNKGNFPGRFSGRQFSNSRSEMNVSTLELGDSALYLCASSWGGLAVTDTQYFGPGTRLTVL.